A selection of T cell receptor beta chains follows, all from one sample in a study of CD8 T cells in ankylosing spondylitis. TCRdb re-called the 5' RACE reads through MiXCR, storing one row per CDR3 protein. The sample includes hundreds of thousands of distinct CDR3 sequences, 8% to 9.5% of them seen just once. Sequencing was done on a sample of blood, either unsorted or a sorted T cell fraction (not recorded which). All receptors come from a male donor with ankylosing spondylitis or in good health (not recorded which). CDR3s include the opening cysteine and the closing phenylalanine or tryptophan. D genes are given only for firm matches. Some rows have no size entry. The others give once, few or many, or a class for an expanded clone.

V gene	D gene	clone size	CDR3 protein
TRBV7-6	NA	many	CASSSKLFGAYGYTF
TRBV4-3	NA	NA	CASSQDLQDNYGYTF
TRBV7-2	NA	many	CASSGYYEQYF
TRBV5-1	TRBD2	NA	CASSLALAGGLDEQFF
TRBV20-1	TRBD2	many	CSGGLAAYNEQFF
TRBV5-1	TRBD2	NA	CASSLGTIISEQFF
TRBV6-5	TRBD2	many	CASSHQTSGSNTGELFF
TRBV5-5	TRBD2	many	CASSPAGYSHNEQFF
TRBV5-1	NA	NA	CASSLGPQTGAWQPQHF
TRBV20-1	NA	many	CSAREEWAAAGTNQPQHF
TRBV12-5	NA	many	CASGLNRAYEQFF
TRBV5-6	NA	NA	CASSLETNTIYF
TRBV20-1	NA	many	CSVKEDTEAFF
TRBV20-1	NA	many	CSARDNRPKNIQYF
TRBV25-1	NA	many	CASRPEGTYEQYF
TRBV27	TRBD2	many	CASSLRGTSGYNEQFF
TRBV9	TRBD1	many	CASSSSPGTAPREQYF
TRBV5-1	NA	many	CASSLGTSKVTEAFF
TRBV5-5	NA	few	CASSLAPRVENTIYF
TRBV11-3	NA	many	CASSQGWGNLYGYTF
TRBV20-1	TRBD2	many	CSARKGLAGAGGNEQFF
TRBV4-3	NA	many	CASSQEGSYNEQFF
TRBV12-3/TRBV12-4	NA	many	CASSLGGVGQPQHF
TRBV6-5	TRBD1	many	CASSYSGQGNGYTF
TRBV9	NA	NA	CASSEEIQGQFYNSPLHF
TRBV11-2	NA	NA	CASSFLSSSGNTIYF
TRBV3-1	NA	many	CASSQSLTAINGYTF
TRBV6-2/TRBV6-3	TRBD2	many	CASSPSGRAVNEQFF
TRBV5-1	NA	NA	CASSLVGEPLLSSYEQYF
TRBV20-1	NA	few	CSANSLYGYTF
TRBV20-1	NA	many	CSARPPGVGGTEAFF
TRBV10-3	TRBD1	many	CAISEYQDRAPGTEAFF
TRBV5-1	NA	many	CASSPLGVGNNQPQHF
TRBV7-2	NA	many	CASSLGPYSNQPQHF
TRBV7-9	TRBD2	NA	CASSLLADFSYNEQFF
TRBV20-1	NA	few	CSARLGSGVAEAFF
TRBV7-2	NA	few	CATRGPRGNSPLHF
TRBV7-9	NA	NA	CASSLATGTGQPQHF
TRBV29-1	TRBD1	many	CSVVGDRDEQFF
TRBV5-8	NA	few	CASSPEGVPSSYEQYF
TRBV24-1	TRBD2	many	CATSAHGREEQFF
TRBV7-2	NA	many	CASSLQSLVGEQYF
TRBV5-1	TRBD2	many	CASSSSSGTTYEQYF
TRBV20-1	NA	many	CSASLVGYNEQFF